Below are 20 T cell receptor beta chains sequenced from a single sample in a study of T cell responses to AZD1222 COVID-19 vaccine (dated by TCRdb to about 2021). Receptors were amplified or captured by the immunoSEQ multiplex PCR assay. The table comes from immuneACCESS by way of TCRdb, which keeps in-frame sequences with V and J called. Part of the clones is missing from these tables; in studies checked, under half for an unresolved V gene and the rest for unknown reasons. Counted in this sample were some 120,000 clones; approximately 90% of them appeared once. Clones ranked in the top ten supply roughly 7.7% of the sample. The label giving this sample's time point can be read as: baseline before first vaccination. Here the sequenced sample was peripheral blood, taken on day 0 of AZD1222 vaccination. These receptors all come from an adult in good health.

V and J are TRBV18 and TRBJ2-2; TRBD1 is a possible D gene (5 bases). Between the trimmed V and J ends, which lost 2 bases and 5 bases, there was a span of 9 bases. Per the germline V gene, CDR1 is KGHSH and CDR2 is LQKENI. CDR3 length equals 14 residues. The CDR3: CASSPSSGTGELFF. The CDR3 DNA reads TGTGCCAGCTCACCATCATCAGGGACCGGGGAGCTGTTTTTT.

V gene TRBV7-9 combines with J gene TRBJ2-5; 7 bases agree with TRBD1. V was pared by 8 bases and J by 5 bases, with 5 bases of the junction left unmatched. CDR3 length: 12 residues. CDR1 and CDR2 (germline): SEHNR, FQNEAQ (reference sequence). CDR3 in DNA: TGTGCCAGCGCCAGGGGGATGGAGACCCAGTACTTC. Translated, it gives CASARGMETQYF.

This chain joins TRBV6-2 or TRBV6-3 and TRBJ1-2; D is unresolved. This CDR3 has 12 residues. The germline V and J ends were trimmed by 0 bases and 7 bases, with 6 bases remaining between them. Germline V gives CDR1 MNHEY, CDR2 SVGEGT. The CDR3 protein is CASSYSGPGYTF. The DNA of the CDR3 is TGTGCCAGCAGTTACTCCGGACCTGGCTACACCTTC.

Many counts were recorded for this clone. The chain links TRBV24-1 to TRBJ1-1; 9 positions match TRBD1. The CDR3 is made up of 13 amino acids. The germline gives CDR1 KGHDR, CDR2 SFDVKD. The V gene end was trimmed by 4 bases and the J gene end by 5 bases; junction bases not matched to a gene: 1. CDR3 sequence: CATSEGQGTEAFF. The CDR3 coding sequence is TGTGCCACCAGTGAGGGACAGGGAACTGAAGCTTTCTTT.

The J gene is TRBJ2-1, the V gene TRBV28; 14 bases agree with TRBD2. The germline CDR1 and CDR2 sequences are MDHEN and SYDVKM. This CDR3 has 13 residues. Unmatched junction bases numbered 2, after V lost 6 bases and J lost 10 bases. The CDR3 is CASRGLAGDEQFF. CDR3 nucleotide sequence: TGTGCCAGCAGGGGACTAGCGGGAGACGAGCAGTTCTTC.

The genes are TRBV5-1 and TRBJ1-5, with a possible D match to TRBD1 (5 bases). Germline CDR1 is SGHRS and CDR2 is YFSETQ. The CDR3 contains 16 residues. V was trimmed by 0 bases and J by 7 bases, leaving 17 bases between them. The CDR3 DNA reads TGCGCCAGCAGCTTGGTCCCAACTAGGGAGGGGCAGCCCCAGCATTTT. This codes for CASSLVPTREGQPQHF.

CDR3 amino acids: CASRLSMTSYNEQFF. The CDR3 coding sequence is TGTGCCAGCAGGCTATCAATGACCTCCTACAATGAGCAGTTCTTC. This chain links TRBV3-1 (or the pseudogene TRBV3-2) with TRBJ2-1; D not resolved. Trimming took off 6 bases at V and 0 bases at J, with 12 bases between the two ends. This CDR3 spans 15 amino acids. The germline gives CDR1 LGHDT, CDR2 YNNKEL (reference sequence).

The J gene is TRBJ2-7, the V gene TRBV28; D is ambiguous. This CDR3 spans 14 amino acids. V shed 7 bases and J shed 4 bases, with 17 bases lying between them. The germline gives CDR1 MDHEN, CDR2 SYDVKM. The DNA of the CDR3 is TGTGCCAGCAACAGTTTTCTGGGGAAATACGAGCAGTACTTC. Residues: CASNSFLGKYEQYF.

This chain connects TRBV27 to TRBJ2-7; D is tentatively TRBD1 or TRBD2 (7 bases each). V lost 2 bases and J 6 bases, leaving 11 bases between the germline ends. The germline V gene has CDR1 MNHEY and CDR2 SMNVEV (reference sequence). This CDR3 region has 13 residues. Here the CDR3 reads CASSLGRGGEQYF. The CDR3 DNA sequence: TGTGCCAGCAGTTTAGGCAGGGGGGGCGAGCAGTACTTC.

The chain carries TRBV6-2 or TRBV6-3 and TRBJ1-6, with D possibly being TRBD1 (6 bases). The germline V gene encodes CDR1 MNHEY and CDR2 SVGEGT. V shed 2 bases and J shed 7 bases, with 12 bases lying between them. This CDR3 contains 15 residues. DNA for the CDR3: TGTGCCAGCAGTTACGAGGACAGAGGGAATTCACCCCTCCACTTT. Protein product: CASSYEDRGNSPLHF.

This rearrangement joins TRBV2 to TRBJ2-3; 9 nucleotides agree with TRBD1. Germline V CDR1 and CDR2: SNHLY, FYNNEI. The V and J ends lost 6 bases and 4 bases, in that order; junction bases with no gene match: 5. The CDR3 loop spans 14 amino acids. CDR3 DNA: TGTGCCAGCAGCGCGACAGGGGGAGCAGATACGCAGTATTTT. Translation: CASSATGGADTQYF.

The genes are TRBV18 and TRBJ2-7, with 12 bases that match TRBD2. CDR3 length: 16 amino acids. The junction had 6 bases not matched to a gene; V was cut back by 3 bases and J by 3 bases. In germline, CDR1 is KGHSH, CDR2 LQKENI. CDR3 DNA: TGTGCCAGCTCACCCTTACTAGCGGGAGGTCACTACGAGCAGTACTTC. Amino acids: CASSPLLAGGHYEQYF.

V is TRBV18 and J is TRBJ1-4; the match to TRBD1 covers 7 bases. The germline V gene has CDR1 KGHSH and CDR2 LQKENI. Losses at the gene ends were 6 bases for V and 8 bases for J; bases not matched to a gene: 12. This CDR3 contains 15 residues. The CDR3 loop is CASSRGTESQEKLFF. The CDR3 DNA follows: TGTGCCAGCTCTCGTGGGACAGAGAGTCAGGAAAAACTGTTTTTT. Complete variable domain (other parts from reference TRBV18 and TRBJ1-4): NAGVMQNPRHLVRRRGQEARLRCSPMKGHSHVYWYRQLPEEGLKFMVYLQKENIIDESGMPKERFSAEFPKEGPSILRIQQVVRGDSAAYFCASSRGTESQEKLFFGSGTQLSVL.

The V call is TRBV30, the J call TRBJ2-3; no firm D call. Germline V gene data show CDR1 as GTSNPN and CDR2 as SVGIG (reference sequence). V was pared by 0 bases and J by 8 bases, with 12 bases between. The CDR3 consists of 13 residues. The DNA of the CDR3 is TGTGCCTGGAGTGTACTGGCCCCGGGTACGCAGTATTTT. It translates to CAWSVLAPGTQYF.

The rearrangement joins TRBV27 to TRBJ2-1, with 11 bases fitting TRBD1. This CDR3 is built from 15 residues. Trimming took 10 bases from V and 4 from J; bases not matched to a gene: 9. Germline V gene data show CDR1 as MNHEY and CDR2 as SMNVEV (reference sequence). This CDR3 reads CATTPGTGGYNEQFF. The DNA of the CDR3 is TGTGCCACAACCCCAGGGACAGGGGGTTACAATGAGCAGTTCTTC.

This clone has just one count. This chain connects TRBV28 to TRBJ2-2; 7 bases fit TRBD1. This CDR3 contains 14 residues. After removal of 6 bases from V and 5 bases from J, the junction contained 6 bases not matched to a gene. Germline CDR1 reads MDHEN; CDR2 reads SYDVKM. CDR3 sequence: CASSLSGGTGELFF. The CDR3 DNA follows: TGTGCCAGCAGCCTATCAGGGGGAACCGGGGAGCTGTTTTTT.

The genes are TRBV28 and TRBJ1-2; 8 bases are a match to TRBD1. CDR1 and CDR2 from the germline V gene are MDHEN and SYDVKM. This CDR3 spans 12 amino acids. The ends lost 7 bases at V and 8 bases at J; junction bases unmatched: 6. CDR3 coding DNA: TGTGCCAGCACCCAGGGGGCAGGAGGCTACACCTTC. Residues: CASTQGAGGYTF.

This chain connects TRBV5-1 to TRBJ1-3; D is unresolved. There are 15 residues in the CDR3. V lost 5 bases, J lost 0 bases, and 12 bases lay in between. Germline V CDR1 and CDR2: SGHRS, YFSETQ. The CDR3 DNA reads as TGCGCCAGCAGTTTTGCCGGTCTCTCTGGAAACACCATATATTTT. It yields the protein CASSFAGLSGNTIYF.

V is TRBV27 and J is TRBJ2-2; 8 nucleotides align to TRBD2. The CDR3 covers 14 residues. The J segment lost 3 bases and the V segment lost 5 bases, leaving 2 bases of the junction unmatched. CDR1 and CDR2 (germline): MNHEY, SMNVEV (reference sequence). The CDR3: CASSGLAYTGELFF. The CDR3 DNA is TGTGCCAGCAGTGGACTAGCCTACACCGGGGAGCTGTTTTTT.

The chain employs TRBV7-9 and TRBJ2-3; 9 nucleotides agree with TRBD2. J was trimmed by 2 bases and V by 8 bases; bases with no gene match: 20. Germline CDR1 is SEHNR and CDR2 is FQNEAQ (reference sequence). CDR3 length: 19 residues. The CDR3 nucleotides read TGTGCCAGCGGGATATTAGCGGGGGCTGCCCTCCCATTCACAGATACGCAGTATTTT. Its translation: CASGILAGAALPFTDTQYF.